These 18 T cell receptor beta chains originate from one sample sequenced in a study of vaccination and CD4 T cells after COVID-19. This sample's treatment: 10-day PBMC culture with coronavirus spike peptide pools or control peptides (ViraFEST assay). These receptors' targets are unknown. The assay that was used to sequence DNA from cultured CD4+ T cells was the Oncomine TCR Beta short-read assay. TCRdb used MiXCR to reprocess the PCR reads, holding one entry per CDR3 protein. This table has around 12,000 distinct CDR3 sequences, over 45% appearing once. The source material was CD4+ T cells from blood, cultured in vitro. All receptors derive from a human donor who had recovered from COVID-19.

This clonotype was seen more than once but under ten times. V usage is TRBV12-3 or TRBV12-4 and J usage is TRBJ1-6, with D tentatively TRBD1 (5 bases). V lost 6 bases, J lost 7 bases, and 10 bases lay in between. This CDR3 spans 13 amino acids. The CDR3 is CASSDRGNSPLHF. The CDR3 DNA reads TGTGCCAGCAGCGACAGAGGCAATTCACCCCTCCACTTT.

J is TRBJ1-2 and V is TRBV7-9; 7 bases line up with TRBD1. The length of the CDR3 is 15 residues. Germline CDR1 and CDR2: SEHNR and FQNEAQ (reference sequence). The V segment lost 5 bases and the J segment 4 bases; nucleotides outside the gene matches: 10. The CDR3 protein is CASSPPGQEGYGYTF. CDR3 nucleotide sequence: TGTGCCAGCAGCCCGCCTGGACAGGAGGGCTATGGCTACACCTTC.

The chain links TRBV27 to TRBJ2-7, with D possibly matching TRBD1 (6 bases). CDR1 MNHEY and CDR2 SMNVEV come from the germline V gene (reference sequence). V was pared by 3 bases and J by 3 bases, with 12 bases between. The CDR3 length is 14 residues. DNA for the CDR3: TGTGCCAGCAGTTTCAGGGGACCTTACTACGAGCAGTACTTC. Protein product: CASSFRGPYYEQYF.

This CDR3 reads CSAKRNTEAFF. CDR3 DNA: TGCAGTGCTAAACGGAACACTGAAGCTTTCTTT. V is TRBV20-1 and J is TRBJ1-1; D not resolved. Germline V CDR1 and CDR2: DFQATT, SNEGSKA (reference sequence). V lost 4 bases and J 1 base, leaving 4 bases between the germline ends. The CDR3 has 11 residues.

The chain has TRBV28 and TRBJ1-4; D not certain. Germline V gene data show CDR1 as MDHEN and CDR2 as SYDVKM. The CDR3 runs 13 residues. Trimming shortened V by 5 bases and J by 2 bases, and 6 bases separated the two germline ends. CDR3 region: CASSPHTNEKLFF. CDR3 nucleotides: TGTGCCAGCAGTCCACATACTAATGAAAAACTGTTTTTT. Full variable domain (rest looked up from reference TRBV28 and TRBJ1-4): DVKVTQSSRYLVKRTGEKVFLECVQDMDHENMFWYRQDPGLGLRLIYFSYDVKMKEKGDIPEGYSVSREKKERFSLILESASTNQTSMYLCASSPHTNEKLFFGSGTQLSVL.

This sequence joins TRBV10-1 and TRBJ2-5; TRBD1 agrees at 9 bases. After removal of 4 bases from V and 4 bases from J, the junction contained 7 bases not matched to a gene. The CDR3 consists of 15 residues. Germline loops: CDR1 WNHNN, CDR2 SYGVQD (reference sequence). As DNA, the CDR3 is TGCGCCAGCAGTGGAGGGACAGGGCGGGCAGAGACCCAGTACTTC. Its translation is CASSGGTGRAETQYF.

This clonotype appeared a few times. The V and J genes are TRBV7-6 and TRBJ2-7; the D gene is possibly TRBD2 (5 bases). CDR3 length: 17 residues. Germline V gives CDR1 SGHVS, CDR2 FNYEAQ. Trimming took off 5 bases at V and 1 base at J, with 21 bases between the two ends. CDR3 DNA: TGTGCCAGCAGCGGCGGTCCCCCGGGAAGAAGGTCCTACGAGCAGTACTTC. Encoded protein: CASSGGPPGRRSYEQYF.

Concerning this clonotype itself: At one of its ends the junction is not consistent with the germline gene, which may arise from a read error. V usage is TRBV6-1 and J usage is TRBJ2-7; TRBD1 agrees at 10 bases. Germline V gene data show CDR1 as MNHNS and CDR2 as SASEGT. The CDR3 totals 15 residues. For the CDR3, the DNA is TGTGCCAGCAGTCAAGCGGGACAGGGGCTCTACGAGCAGTACTTC. Translated: CASSQAGQGLYEQYF.

V gene TRBV11-2 combines with J gene TRBJ2-7; TRBD2 agrees at 7 bases. The CDR3 spans 15 residues. The germline CDR1 and CDR2 sequences are SGHAT and FQNNGV. The junction had 14 bases not matched to a gene; V was cut back by 5 bases and J by 7 bases. The CDR3 nucleotides read TGTGCCAGCAGCGCACTCCGCGGTTGGGGGGGAGAGCAGTACTTC. It specifies CASSALRGWGGEQYF.

This chain joins TRBV28 and TRBJ1-5; perhaps TRBD1 as D (5 bases). The CDR3 spans 13 residues. Germline lookup yields CDR1 MDHEN and CDR2 SYDVKM. V was shortened by 3 bases and J by 4 bases, with 7 bases between the two germline ends. The CDR3 nucleotides read TGTGCCAGCAGTTTCCCAGGGAATCAGCCCCAGCATTTT. As protein: CASSFPGNQPQHF.

The chain uses TRBV12-5 and TRBJ2-7; perhaps TRBD2 as D (5 bases). The CDR3 consists of 19 residues. Germline loops: CDR1 LGHNT, CDR2 FRNRAP. Trimming removed 0 bases from V and 3 bases from J, with 24 bases in between. DNA of the CDR3: TGTGCTAGTGGTTTGGTACTATCGGGGTTCCAGGTAATTAGCTACGAGCAGTACTTC. Its translation is CASGLVLSGFQVISYEQYF.

V gene TRBV5-1 combines with J gene TRBJ2-7; D unclear. Trimming shortened V by 0 bases and J by 0 bases, and 13 bases separated the two germline ends. The germline gives CDR1 SGHRS, CDR2 YFSETQ. CDR3 size: 16 residues. The CDR3 spells CASSLVSGRGSYEQYF. CDR3 in DNA: TGCGCCAGCAGCTTGGTATCGGGCAGAGGCTCCTACGAGCAGTACTTC.

A few counts support this clonotype. This chain uses TRBV24-1 with TRBJ2-1; 7 bases match TRBD2. The V and J ends lost 1 base and 5 bases, in that order; junction bases with no gene match: 4. Per germline, CDR1 KGHDR and CDR2 SFDVKD. This CDR3 is 15 amino acids long. The CDR3 reads CATSDFSGVDNEQFF. The CDR3, as DNA: TGTGCCACCAGTGATTTCAGCGGGGTGGACAATGAGCAGTTCTTC.

The chain links TRBV28 to TRBJ2-1; the match to TRBD1 covers 10 bases. The germline gives CDR1 MDHEN, CDR2 SYDVKM. This CDR3 region has 17 residues. V lost 7 bases, J lost 3 bases, and 12 bases stayed unmatched. In DNA, the CDR3 is TGTGCCAGCAACACTATGCCGGGACAGGGGCTCTACAATGAGCAGTTCTTC. Its translation is CASNTMPGQGLYNEQFF.

This chain uses TRBV7-8 with TRBJ1-2, with no clear D. Trimming pared 3 bases from V and 6 bases from J, leaving 20 bases between. Germline CDR1 reads SGHVS; CDR2 reads FQNEAQ. The CDR3 runs 16 residues. Here the CDR3 reads CASSLSGPSSGDGYTF. CDR3 coding DNA: TGTGCCAGCAGCTTGTCCGGACCTAGCTCCGGGGATGGCTACACCTTC.

The chain recombines TRBV7-8 with TRBJ1-1; D call uncertain. In germline, CDR1 is SGHVS, CDR2 FQNEAQ. This CDR3 is 14 amino acids long. Trimming left V 1 base short and J 1 base short, with 7 bases between. The CDR3 loop is CASSLGRPNTEAFF. CDR3 DNA: TGTGCCAGCAGCTTAGGCCGGCCGAACACTGAAGCTTTCTTT.

This sequence joins TRBV6-1 and TRBJ2-7; D not certain. The germline V gene encodes CDR1 MNHNS and CDR2 SASEGT. The ends were cut back, 7 bases at V and 4 bases at J, with 11 bases in the middle. This CDR3 has 12 residues. The CDR3, as DNA: TGTGCCAGCAAAGGCGATACTTACGAGCAGTACTTC. Encoded protein: CASKGDTYEQYF.

V and J are TRBV5-4 and TRBJ2-7; TRBD1 aligns across 8 bases. V shed 6 bases and J 4 bases; nucleotides not matched to a gene: 6. The CDR3 length is 13 residues. Germline-derived CDR1 and CDR2 are SGHNT and YYREEE (reference sequence). The CDR3 DNA is TGTGCCAGCAACTTAAACAGGGGGTACGAGCAGTACTTC. Its protein product is CASNLNRGYEQYF.